Below, one TCR beta chain is given with its context. Its antigen is unidentified. Measured with immunoSEQ multiplex PCR; TCRdb has only the in-frame clones, and not every one. This sample yields around 50,000 clones, of which 80% to 90% are seen a single time; approximately 4.3% belongs to the top ten. This record belongs to a study of a mutant IDH1 vaccine in newly diagnosed glioma. Background on the study: Vaccines were first given 4-6 weeks after radiotherapy alone, or with temozolomide cycles.

The time point is: week 5, during vaccination. Vaccination used 300 ug of mutant IDH1 20-mer peptide per dose, with topical imiquimod. Germline V gene data show CDR1 as SNHLY and CDR2 as FYNNEI. V lost 9 bases and J lost 2, with 14 bases in between. This CDR3 comprises 14 residues. The chain joins TRBV2 to TRBJ1-5, with D possibly TRBD1 on 5 matching bases. Sequenced here: PBMCs, sampled from a glioma patient whose treatment included an IDH1 peptide vaccine. This receptor was identified in a woman aged 35 to 49 with glioma. DNA of the CDR3: TGTGCCAGTGATTCAGGGCTCGGCAATCAGCCCCAGCATTTT. The encoded protein is CASDSGLGNQPQHF.